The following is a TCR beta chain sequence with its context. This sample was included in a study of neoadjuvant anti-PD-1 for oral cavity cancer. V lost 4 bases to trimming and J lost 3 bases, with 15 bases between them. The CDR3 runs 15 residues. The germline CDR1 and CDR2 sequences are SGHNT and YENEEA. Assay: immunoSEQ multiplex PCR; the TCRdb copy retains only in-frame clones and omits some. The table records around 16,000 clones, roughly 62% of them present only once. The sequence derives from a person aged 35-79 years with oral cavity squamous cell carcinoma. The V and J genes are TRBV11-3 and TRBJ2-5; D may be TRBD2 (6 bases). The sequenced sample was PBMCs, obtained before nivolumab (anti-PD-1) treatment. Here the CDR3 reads CASSSGTRQEETQYF. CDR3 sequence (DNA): TGTGCCAGCAGCTCGGGGACTCGCCAAGAAGAGACCCAGTACTTC.